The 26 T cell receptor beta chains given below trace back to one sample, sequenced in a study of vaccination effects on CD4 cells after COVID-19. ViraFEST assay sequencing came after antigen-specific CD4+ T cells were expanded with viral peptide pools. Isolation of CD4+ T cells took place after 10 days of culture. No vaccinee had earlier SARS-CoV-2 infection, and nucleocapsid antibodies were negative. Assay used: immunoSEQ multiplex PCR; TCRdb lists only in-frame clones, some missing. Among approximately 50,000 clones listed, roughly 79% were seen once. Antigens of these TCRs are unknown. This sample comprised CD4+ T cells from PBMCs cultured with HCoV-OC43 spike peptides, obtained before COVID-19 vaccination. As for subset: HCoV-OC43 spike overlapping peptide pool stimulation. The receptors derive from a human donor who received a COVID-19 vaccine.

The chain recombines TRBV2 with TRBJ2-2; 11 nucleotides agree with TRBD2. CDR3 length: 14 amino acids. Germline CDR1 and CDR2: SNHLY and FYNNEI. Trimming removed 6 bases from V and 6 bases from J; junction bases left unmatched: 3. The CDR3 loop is CASSVAGGPGELFF. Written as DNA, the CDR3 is TGTGCCAGCAGCGTAGCGGGGGGGCCCGGGGAGCTGTTTTTT.

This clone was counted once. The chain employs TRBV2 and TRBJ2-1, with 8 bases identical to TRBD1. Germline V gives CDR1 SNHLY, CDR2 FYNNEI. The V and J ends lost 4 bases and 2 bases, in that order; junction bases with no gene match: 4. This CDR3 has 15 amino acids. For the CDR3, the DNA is TGTGCCAGCAGTGTCGAGACAGGGGCCTACAATGAGCAGTTCTTC. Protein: CASSVETGAYNEQFF.

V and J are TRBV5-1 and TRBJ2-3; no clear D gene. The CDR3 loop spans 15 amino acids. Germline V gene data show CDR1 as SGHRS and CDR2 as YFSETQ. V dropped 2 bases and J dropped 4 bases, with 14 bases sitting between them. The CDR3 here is CASSLVSRDADTQYF. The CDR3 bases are TGCGCCAGCAGCTTAGTATCAAGAGACGCAGATACGCAGTATTTT.

CDR3 DNA: TGTGCCAGCAGTGCGTTAGCCCCCGTAGGGTTCCCCTACGAGCAGTACGTC. Its protein product is CASSALAPVGFPYEQYV. V usage is TRBV6-1 and J usage is TRBJ2-7; D not certain. Germline loops: CDR1 MNHNS, CDR2 SASEGT. V lost 4 bases and J 2 bases, leaving 21 bases between the germline ends. This CDR3 is 17 amino acids long.

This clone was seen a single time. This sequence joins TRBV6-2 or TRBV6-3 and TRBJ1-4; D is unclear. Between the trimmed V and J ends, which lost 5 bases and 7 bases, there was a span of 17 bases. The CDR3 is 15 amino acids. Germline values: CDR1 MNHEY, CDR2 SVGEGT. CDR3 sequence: CASSRLPLGGEKLFF. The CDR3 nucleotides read TGTGCCAGCAGTCGACTCCCCCTCGGTGGTGAAAAACTGTTTTTT.

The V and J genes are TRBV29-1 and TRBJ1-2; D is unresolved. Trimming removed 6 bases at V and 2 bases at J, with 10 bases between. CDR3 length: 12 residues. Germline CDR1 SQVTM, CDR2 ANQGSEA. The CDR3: CSVVLDNYGYTF. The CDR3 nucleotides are TGCAGCGTCGTATTAGACAACTATGGCTACACCTTC.

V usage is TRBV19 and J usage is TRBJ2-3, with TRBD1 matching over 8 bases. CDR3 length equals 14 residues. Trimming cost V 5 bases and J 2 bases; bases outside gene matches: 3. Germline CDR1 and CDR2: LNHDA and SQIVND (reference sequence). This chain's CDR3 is CASSSGGLTDTQYF. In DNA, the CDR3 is TGTGCCAGTAGTTCAGGGGGCCTCACAGATACGCAGTATTTT. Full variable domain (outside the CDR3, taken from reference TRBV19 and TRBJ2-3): DGGITQSPKYLFRKEGQNVTLSCEQNLNHDAMYWYRQDPGQGLRLIYYSQIVNDFQKGDIAEGYSVSREKKESFPLTVTSAQKNPTAFYLCASSSGGLTDTQYFGPGTRLTVL.

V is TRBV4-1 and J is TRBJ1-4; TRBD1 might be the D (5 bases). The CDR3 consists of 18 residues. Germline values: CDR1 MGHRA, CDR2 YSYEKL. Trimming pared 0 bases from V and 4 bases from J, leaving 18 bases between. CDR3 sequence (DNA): TGCGCCAGCAGCCAAGACCCTTCCGGCCCTCAGGGTAATGAAAAACTGTTTTTT. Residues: CASSQDPSGPQGNEKLFF.

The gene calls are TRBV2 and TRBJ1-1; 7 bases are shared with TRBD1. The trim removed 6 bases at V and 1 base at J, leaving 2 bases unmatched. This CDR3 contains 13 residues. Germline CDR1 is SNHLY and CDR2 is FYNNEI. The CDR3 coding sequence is TGTGCCAGCAGCCGACAGGGGAACACTGAAGCTTTCTTT. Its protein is CASSRQGNTEAFF.

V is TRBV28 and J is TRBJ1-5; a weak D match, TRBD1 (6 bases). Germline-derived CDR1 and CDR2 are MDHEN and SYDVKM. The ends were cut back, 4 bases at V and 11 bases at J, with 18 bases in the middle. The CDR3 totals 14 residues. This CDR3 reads CASSSAGAVNAQHF. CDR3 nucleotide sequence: TGTGCCAGCAGTTCCGCAGGGGCCGTTAATGCCCAGCATTTT.

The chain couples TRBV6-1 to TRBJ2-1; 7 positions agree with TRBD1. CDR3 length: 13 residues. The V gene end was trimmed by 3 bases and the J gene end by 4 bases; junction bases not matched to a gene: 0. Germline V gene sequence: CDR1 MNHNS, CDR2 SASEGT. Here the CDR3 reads CASSDRGYNEQFF. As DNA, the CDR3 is TGTGCCAGCAGTGACAGGGGGTACAATGAGCAGTTCTTC.

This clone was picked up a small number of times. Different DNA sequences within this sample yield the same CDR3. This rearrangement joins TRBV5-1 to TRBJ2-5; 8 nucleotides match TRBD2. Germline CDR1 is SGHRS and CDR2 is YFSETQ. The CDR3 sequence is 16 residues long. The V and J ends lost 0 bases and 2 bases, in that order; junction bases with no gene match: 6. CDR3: CASSLGTGGAQETQYF. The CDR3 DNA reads TGCGCCAGCAGCTTGGGGACGGGGGGGGCACAAGAGACCCAGTACTTC.

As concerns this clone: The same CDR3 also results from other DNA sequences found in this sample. The CDR3 region is CASSLGTGLTEAFF. CDR3 bases: TGCGCCAGCAGCTTGGGTACAGGGCTTACTGAAGCTTTCTTT. The chain combines TRBV5-1 with TRBJ1-1; a possible D gene is TRBD1 (6 bases). Deletions cut 0 bases from V and 5 bases from J, with 11 bases between. Germline V gene data show CDR1 as SGHRS and CDR2 as YFSETQ. The CDR3 runs 14 residues.

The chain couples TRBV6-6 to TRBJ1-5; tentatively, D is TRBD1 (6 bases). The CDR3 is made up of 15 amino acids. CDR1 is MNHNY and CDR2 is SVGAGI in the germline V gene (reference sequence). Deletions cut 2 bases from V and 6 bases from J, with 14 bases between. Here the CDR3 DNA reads TGTGCCAGCAGTTACGCGTCAGGGGTGGGTCAGCCCCAGCATTTT. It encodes CASSYASGVGQPQHF.

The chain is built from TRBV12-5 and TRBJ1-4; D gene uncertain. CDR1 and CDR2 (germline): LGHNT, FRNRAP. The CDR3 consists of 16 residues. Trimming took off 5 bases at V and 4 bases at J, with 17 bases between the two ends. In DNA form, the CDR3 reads TGTGCTAGTGGTCCTCGCCCGGACCAATTTAATGAAAAACTGTTTTTT. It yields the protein CASGPRPDQFNEKLFF.

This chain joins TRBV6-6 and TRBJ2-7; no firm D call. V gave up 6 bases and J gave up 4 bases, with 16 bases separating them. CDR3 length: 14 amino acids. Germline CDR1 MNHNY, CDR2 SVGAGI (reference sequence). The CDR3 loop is CASRPQLEGYEQYV. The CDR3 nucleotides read TGTGCCAGCAGACCCCAGTTGGAAGGTTACGAGCAGTACGTC.

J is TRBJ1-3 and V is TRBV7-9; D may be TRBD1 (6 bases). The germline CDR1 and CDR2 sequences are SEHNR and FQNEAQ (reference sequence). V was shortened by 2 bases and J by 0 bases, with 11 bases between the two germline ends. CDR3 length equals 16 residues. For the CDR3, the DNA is TGTGCCAGCAGCTTACAGGGGTTAAGCTCTGGAAACACCATATATTTT. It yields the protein CASSLQGLSSGNTIYF. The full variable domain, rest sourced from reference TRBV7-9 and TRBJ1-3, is DTGVSQNPRHKITKRGQNVTFRCDPISEHNRLYWYRQTLGQGPEFLTYFQNEAQLEKSRLLSDRFSAERPKGSFSTLEIQRTEQGDSAMYLCASSLQGLSSGNTIYFGEGSWLTVV.

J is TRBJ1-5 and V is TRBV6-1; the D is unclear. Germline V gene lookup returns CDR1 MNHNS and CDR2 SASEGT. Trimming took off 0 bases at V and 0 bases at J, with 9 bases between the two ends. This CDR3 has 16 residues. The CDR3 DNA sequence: TGTGCCAGCAGTGAAGCGGGGATTTATAGCAATCAGCCCCAGCATTTT. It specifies CASSEAGIYSNQPQHF.

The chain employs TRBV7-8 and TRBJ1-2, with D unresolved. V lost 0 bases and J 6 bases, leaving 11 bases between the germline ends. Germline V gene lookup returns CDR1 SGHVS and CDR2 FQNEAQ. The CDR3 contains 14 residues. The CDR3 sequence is CASSLAAHYNGYTF. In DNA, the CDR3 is TGTGCCAGCAGCTTAGCAGCACACTATAATGGCTACACCTTC.

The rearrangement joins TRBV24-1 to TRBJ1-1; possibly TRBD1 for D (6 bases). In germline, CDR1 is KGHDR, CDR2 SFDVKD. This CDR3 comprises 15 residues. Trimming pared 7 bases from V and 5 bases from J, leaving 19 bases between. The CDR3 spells CATSLGGDGGTEAFF. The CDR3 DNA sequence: TGTGCCACCAGCCTAGGGGGGGACGGAGGAACTGAAGCTTTCTTT.

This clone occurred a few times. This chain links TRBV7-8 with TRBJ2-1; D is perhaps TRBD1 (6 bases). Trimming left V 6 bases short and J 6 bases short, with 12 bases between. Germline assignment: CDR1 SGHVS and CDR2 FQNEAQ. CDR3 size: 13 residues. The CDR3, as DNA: TGTGCCAGCAGTTCGAACAGGGCCAATGAGCAGTTCTTC. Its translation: CASSSNRANEQFF. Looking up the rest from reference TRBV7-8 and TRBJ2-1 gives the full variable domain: GAGVSQSPRYKVAKRGQDVALRCDPISGHVSLFWYQQALGQGPEFLTYFQNEAQLDKSGLPSDRFFAERPEGSVSTLKIQRTQQEDSAVYLCASSSNRANEQFFGPGTRLTVL.

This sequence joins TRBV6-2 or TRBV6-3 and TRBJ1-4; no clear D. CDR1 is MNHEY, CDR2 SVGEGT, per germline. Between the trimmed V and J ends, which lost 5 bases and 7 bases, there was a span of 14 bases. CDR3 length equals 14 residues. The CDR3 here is CASSGRIPSEKLFF. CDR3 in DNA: TGTGCCAGCAGTGGCCGGATACCAAGTGAAAAACTGTTTTTT.

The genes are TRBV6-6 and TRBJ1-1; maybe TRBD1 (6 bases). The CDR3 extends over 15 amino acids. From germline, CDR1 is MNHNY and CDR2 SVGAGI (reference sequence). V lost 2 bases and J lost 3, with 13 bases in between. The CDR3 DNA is TGTGCCAGCAGTTACCCCGGGACAAGGGACACTGAAGCTTTCTTT. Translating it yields CASSYPGTRDTEAFF.

The CDR3 DNA is TGCGCCAGCAGCTTAATAGCTACAGGCGATGGGGTAGACATTCAGTACTTC. This translates into CASSLIATGDGVDIQYF. The genes are TRBV5-1 and TRBJ2-4; a possible D gene is TRBD1 (5 bases). The V end was cut by 2 bases, the J end by 8 bases, with 23 bases between. CDR3 length: 17 residues. Germline lookup yields CDR1 SGHRS and CDR2 YFSETQ.

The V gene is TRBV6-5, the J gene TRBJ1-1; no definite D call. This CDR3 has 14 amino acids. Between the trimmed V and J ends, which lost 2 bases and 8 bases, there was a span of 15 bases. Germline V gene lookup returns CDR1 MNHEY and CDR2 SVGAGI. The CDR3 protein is CASSYGTPTEEAFF. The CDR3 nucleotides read TGTGCCAGCAGTTACGGCACCCCCACGGAAGAAGCTTTCTTT.

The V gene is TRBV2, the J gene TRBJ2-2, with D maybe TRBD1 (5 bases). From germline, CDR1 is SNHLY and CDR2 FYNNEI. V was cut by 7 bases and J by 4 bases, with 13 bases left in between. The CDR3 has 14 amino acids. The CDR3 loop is CASNGRARTGELFF. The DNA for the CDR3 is TGTGCCAGCAATGGCAGGGCGCGCACCGGGGAGCTGTTTTTT.